A single sample is the source of the 22 T cell receptor beta chains below, sequenced in a study of shared clonotypes between healthy human individuals. Clones were read by immunoSEQ multiplex PCR, and TCRdb kept only the in-frame ones, dropping some. The data contain a few million clones, about 92% of them singletons. The sequenced sample was naive CD4+ T cells from PBMCs. Subset specified: CD45RA+ positively selected. These receptors originate from a man aged 18 to 30 in good health. Some clones in this sample may be carry-over from other donors' samples.

The rearrangement links TRBV6-5 to TRBJ2-7, with 8 bases that match TRBD1. This CDR3 region has 14 residues. Germline lookup yields CDR1 MNHEY and CDR2 SVGAGI. The V and J ends lost 2 bases and 7 bases, in that order; junction bases with no gene match: 7. The CDR3 loop reads CASSYLDRVGEQYF. The DNA of the CDR3 is TGTGCCAGCAGTTACCTGGACAGGGTGGGGGAGCAGTACTTC.

This chain joins TRBV5-1 and TRBJ2-2; 8 bases fit TRBD2. Germline assignment: CDR1 SGHRS and CDR2 YFSETQ. Trimming at V came to 0 bases and at J to 6 bases, leaving 4 bases not matched to a gene. This CDR3 has 15 residues. In nucleotides, the CDR3 is TGCGCCAGCAGCTTGGACGGGAGGGCACCCGGGGAGCTGTTTTTT. Protein product: CASSLDGRAPGELFF. The full variable domain, completed using reference TRBV5-1 and TRBJ2-2, is KAGVTQTPRYLIKTRGQQVTLSCSPISGHRSVSWYQQTPGQGLQFLFEYFSETQRNKGNFPGRFSGRQFSNSRSEMNVSTLELGDSALYLCASSLDGRAPGELFFGEGSRLTVL.

The V and J genes are TRBV11-2 and TRBJ1-3, with D hard to call. V dropped 7 bases and J dropped 4 bases, with 17 bases sitting between them. Germline V lookup: CDR1 SGHAT, CDR2 FQNNGV. The CDR3 is 15 residues long. In nucleotides, the CDR3 is TGTGCCAGCACCCGTCCCGGGCTGGGGGGAAACACCATATATTTT. Translating it yields CASTRPGLGGNTIYF. Full variable domain (missing parts from reference TRBV11-2 and TRBJ1-3): EAGVAQSPRYKIIEKRQSVAFWCNPISGHATLYWYQQILGQGPKLLIQFQNNGVVDDSQLPKDRFSAERLKGVDSTLKIQPAKLEDSAVYLCASTRPGLGGNTIYFGEGSWLTVV.

The chain links TRBV18 to TRBJ2-2; 8 bases align to TRBD1. The CDR3 totals 16 residues. The trim removed 0 bases at V and 3 bases at J, leaving 3 bases unmatched. CDR1 KGHSH and CDR2 LQKENI come from the germline V gene. This CDR3 is CASSPPSTGDTGELFF. CDR3 nucleotide sequence: TGTGCCAGCTCACCACCGTCGACAGGGGACACCGGGGAGCTGTTTTTT.

The V gene is TRBV19, the J gene TRBJ2-7; TRBD2 matches at 12 bases. V was clipped by 2 bases and J by 3 bases; unmatched bases: 5. There are 16 residues in the CDR3. CDR1 and CDR2 (germline): LNHDA, SQIVND (reference sequence). CDR3 region: CASSIRLAGVGYEQYF. The DNA of the CDR3 is TGTGCCAGTAGTATACGACTAGCGGGAGTTGGCTACGAGCAGTACTTC.

V is TRBV2 and J is TRBJ2-3; the match to TRBD2 covers 12 bases. The CDR3 has 16 amino acids. V was clipped by 1 base and J by 3 bases; unmatched bases: 2. The V gene's germline CDR1 is SNHLY and CDR2 FYNNEI. CDR3 sequence: CASSEVLAGGTDTQYF. CDR3 DNA sequence: TGTGCCAGCAGTGAAGTCCTAGCGGGAGGGACAGATACGCAGTATTTT. The variable domain in full, with the rest retrieved from reference TRBV2 and TRBJ2-3, is EPEVTQTPSHQVTQMGQEVILRCVPISNHLYFYWYRQILGQKVEFLVSFYNNEISEKSEIFDDQFSVERPDGSNFTLKIRSTKLEDSAMYFCASSEVLAGGTDTQYFGPGTRLTVL.

The chain combines TRBV4-1 with TRBJ2-1; D gene unclear. Per germline, CDR1 MGHRA and CDR2 YSYEKL. The CDR3 contains 14 residues. Trimming stripped 8 bases from V and 0 bases from J, with 11 bases between. The CDR3 is CASSPGSSYNEQFF. The DNA for the CDR3 is TGCGCCAGCTCACCCGGAAGCTCCTACAATGAGCAGTTCTTC.

Points on this clone: In the same sample, other DNA sequences code for this CDR3. The V and J genes are TRBV9 and TRBJ2-7, with 12 nucleotides matching TRBD1. Germline assignment: CDR1 SGDLS and CDR2 YYNGEE. The CDR3 length is 14 residues. Trimming took 4 bases from V and 4 from J; bases not matched to a gene: 3. CDR3 bases: TGTGCCAGCAGCACGGGACAGGGGGCTTACGAGCAGTACTTC. Amino acids: CASSTGQGAYEQYF. Combining the CDR3 with reference TRBV9 and TRBJ2-7 gives the whole variable domain DSGVTQTPKHLITATGQRVTLRCSPRSGDLSVYWYQQSLDQGLQFLIQYYNGEERAKGNILERFSAQQFPDLHSELNLSSLELGDSALYFCASSTGQGAYEQYFGPGTRLTVT.

Details on this clone: Other DNA sequences within the sample encode an identical CDR3. The J gene is TRBJ2-5, the V gene TRBV5-1; 9 nucleotides line up with TRBD1. This CDR3 has 13 residues. The J segment lost 3 bases and the V segment lost 3 bases, leaving 0 bases of the junction unmatched. Germline CDR1 reads SGHRS; CDR2 reads YFSETQ. CDR3 loop: CASSWTGEETQYF. CDR3 sequence (DNA): TGCGCCAGCAGCTGGACAGGGGAAGAGACCCAGTACTTC.

The rearrangement links TRBV6-5 to TRBJ2-1, with 7 bases identical to TRBD1. Germline CDR1 reads MNHEY; CDR2 reads SVGAGI. This CDR3 spans 12 amino acids. With V trimmed by 2 bases and J by 10 bases, 2 bases remained unmatched. The CDR3 region has the DNA TGTGCCAGCAGTTACGCCAGGGGGGAGCAGTTCTTC. Translation gives CASSYARGEQFF.

J is TRBJ2-7 and V is TRBV5-4; D could derive from TRBD1 or TRBD2 (5 bases each). Germline loops: CDR1 SGHNT, CDR2 YYREEE (reference sequence). The CDR3 is made up of 15 amino acids. The V end was cut by 3 bases, the J end by 3 bases, with 16 bases between. The CDR3 region is CASSYPGRTFYEQYF. For the CDR3, the DNA is TGTGCCAGCAGCTATCCGGGACGGACCTTCTACGAGCAGTACTTC.

The CDR3 is CASSQFAGPSTNEKLFF. DNA for the CDR3: TGCGCCAGCAGCCAATTCGCAGGCCCCTCAACTAATGAAAAACTGTTTTTT. The rearrangement links TRBV4-3 to TRBJ1-4; D ambiguous. Deletions cut 2 bases from V and 0 bases from J, with 13 bases between. This CDR3 has 17 residues. CDR1 and CDR2 from the germline V gene are LGHNA and YSLEER.

The chain links TRBV5-1 to TRBJ2-7; D uncertain. Germline CDR1 SGHRS, CDR2 YFSETQ. There are 14 residues in the CDR3. The V and J ends lost 1 base and 0 bases respectively, with 8 bases between them. CDR3 sequence (DNA): TGCGCCAGCAGCTTGTCCGGCTACTCCTACGAGCAGTACTTC. Translating gives CASSLSGYSYEQYF.

The chain recombines TRBV7-9 with TRBJ2-1, with 9 bases that match TRBD2. Per germline, CDR1 SEHNR and CDR2 FQNEAQ (reference sequence). V lost 6 bases, J lost 2 bases, and 5 bases stayed unmatched. The CDR3 totals 15 residues. The CDR3 is CASRWASGTYNEQFF. CDR3 sequence (DNA): TGTGCCAGCAGATGGGCTAGCGGGACCTACAATGAGCAGTTCTTC. The whole variable domain, remainder taken from reference TRBV7-9 and TRBJ2-1, is DTGVSQNPRHKITKRGQNVTFRCDPISEHNRLYWYRQTLGQGPEFLTYFQNEAQLEKSRLLSDRFSAERPKGSFSTLEIQRTEQGDSAMYLCASRWASGTYNEQFFGPGTRLTVL.

The CDR3 DNA reads as TGTGCCAGCAGGTCCCAGGGAACAGATACGCAGTATTTT. Its translation is CASRSQGTDTQYF. The chain is built from TRBV7-2 and TRBJ2-3; TRBD1 might be the D (5 bases). V was trimmed by 6 bases and J by 3 bases, leaving 10 bases between them. Germline CDR1 and CDR2: SGHTA and FQGNSA. This CDR3 has 13 amino acids.

The chain joins TRBV6-6 to TRBJ2-1; D not certain. Germline V gives CDR1 MNHNY, CDR2 SVGAGI (reference sequence). The length of the CDR3 is 12 residues. V shed 7 bases and J shed 5 bases, with 9 bases lying between them. The CDR3 bases are TGTGCCAGCACCCCACGGAACAATGAGCAGTTCTTC. Its protein is CASTPRNNEQFF.

V gene TRBV25-1 combines with J gene TRBJ1-2; D is unclear. Germline V gene lookup returns CDR1 MGHDK and CDR2 SYGVNS. Between the trimmed V and J ends, which lost 3 bases and 4 bases, there was a span of 15 bases. The CDR3 runs 15 residues. CDR3 in DNA: TGTGCCAGCAGTGACTGGCACGAGCGGACCTATGGCTACACCTTC. Translated, it gives CASSDWHERTYGYTF.

The V and J genes are TRBV7-8 and TRBJ1-4, with D unclear. Trimming pared 5 bases from V and 5 bases from J, leaving 21 bases between. This CDR3 is 17 amino acids long. Per germline, CDR1 SGHVS and CDR2 FQNEAQ. The CDR3 sequence is CASSPIRAGRRNEKLFF. CDR3 coding DNA: TGTGCCAGCAGCCCCATCCGTGCCGGACGGAGGAATGAAAAACTGTTTTTT.

The CDR3 spells CAIGQGPMNTEAFF. The CDR3 coding sequence is TGTGCCATCGGGCAGGGCCCTATGAACACTGAAGCTTTCTTT. The rearrangement joins TRBV10-3 to TRBJ1-1; D is perhaps TRBD1 (5 bases). V was pared by 8 bases and J by 0 bases, with 13 bases between. Germline V gene lookup returns CDR1 ENHRY and CDR2 SYGVKD. CDR3 length equals 14 residues.

The chain has TRBV7-9 and TRBJ1-3; 11 positions match TRBD1. Germline assignment: CDR1 SEHNR and CDR2 FQNEAQ (reference sequence). With V trimmed by 3 bases and J by 6 bases, 7 bases remained unmatched. CDR3 size: 16 residues. CDR3 loop: CASSFGTGGLVNTIYF. CDR3 coding DNA: TGTGCCAGCAGCTTTGGGACAGGGGGTTTGGTAAACACCATATATTTT. The whole variable domain, filled in from reference TRBV7-9 and TRBJ1-3, reads DTGVSQNPRHKITKRGQNVTFRCDPISEHNRLYWYRQTLGQGPEFLTYFQNEAQLEKSRLLSDRFSAERPKGSFSTLEIQRTEQGDSAMYLCASSFGTGGLVNTIYFGEGSWLTVV.

V usage is TRBV6-1 and J usage is TRBJ2-1, with TRBD2 identical over 7 bases. CDR3 length: 15 amino acids. Germline V gives CDR1 MNHNS, CDR2 SASEGT. V lost 0 bases to trimming and J lost 4 bases; unmatched junction nucleotides: 3. DNA of the CDR3: TGTGCCAGCAGTGAAGCGTGGACTAGGTACAATGAGCAGTTCTTC. It codes for CASSEAWTRYNEQFF.

The rearrangement joins TRBV10-1 to TRBJ2-1, with 8 bases aligning to TRBD2. Losses at the gene ends were 2 bases for V and 7 bases for J; bases not matched to a gene: 7. The CDR3 consists of 15 residues. Germline V CDR1 and CDR2: WNHNN, SYGVQD (reference sequence). The CDR3 DNA reads TGCGCCAGCAGTGAGATAAGCGGGAGAGTTAATGAGCAGTTCTTC. This encodes CASSEISGRVNEQFF.